The sequence of this TCR beta chain was determined in a study of blood T cell repertoires in COVID-19. Study at large: From T cells, B-cell-depleted T cells, or PBMCs came the material, which was cDNA or gDNA.

Per the germline V gene, CDR1 is SGDLS and CDR2 is YYNGEE. This CDR3 comprises 14 residues. The ends were cut back, 3 bases at V and 4 bases at J, with 11 bases in the middle. As originally analysed: It was from reference gene primer amplification that nucleated cell counts were estimated. TCRdb's copy holds only in-frame clones and misses some; the assay was immunoSEQ multiplex PCR. That table furnishes V, J and clone size, whereas the DNA furnished D and trimming. The sample yields about 190,000 clones, more than 70% seen once. This chain connects TRBV9 to TRBJ1-3; D remains ambiguous. Sequenced material: peripheral blood. This TCR came from a woman of 80 years or more with active or convalescent COVID-19. Here the CDR3 reads CASSAPTPGNTIYF. CDR3 coding DNA: TGTGCCAGCAGCGCCCCGACACCCGGAAACACCATATATTTT.